What follows is one T cell receptor beta chain and its context. Antigen specificity is unknown. These data are taken from a study of T cells in Graves' hyperthyroidism and ophthalmopathy. Study outcomes and limitations: Most clonotypes expanded in thyroid above 0.001 were likewise present in blood.

This CDR3 region has 13 residues. V lost 8 bases and J lost 2, with 10 bases in between. Germline CDR1 SNHLY, CDR2 FYNNEI. Amplification of TCR beta CDR3 regions was performed using RNA transcripts as template. Researchers ran a first-round RT-PCR on the TCR CDR3 using the HTBI primer set. In TCRdb, the multiplex PCR reads were re-called with MiXCR into one record per CDR3 protein. The repertoire holds some 490,000 distinct CDR3 sequences, with approximately 22% as singletons. Ophthalmopathy cases met thresholds of Clinical Activity Score at least 3, NOSPECS grade at least 4 and duration under 3 months. Uncontrolled infection, other autoimmune disease, pregnancy or lactation excluded patients.

The receptor was isolated from a woman in her sixties or seventies with Graves' ophthalmopathy. Sequenced: blood. V gene TRBV2 combines with J gene TRBJ1-5, with a tentative D call TRBD1 (5 bases). The CDR3, as DNA: TGTGCCAGCTTGCAGGGACGCAATCAGCCCCAGCATTTT. Its translation: CASLQGRNQPQHF.